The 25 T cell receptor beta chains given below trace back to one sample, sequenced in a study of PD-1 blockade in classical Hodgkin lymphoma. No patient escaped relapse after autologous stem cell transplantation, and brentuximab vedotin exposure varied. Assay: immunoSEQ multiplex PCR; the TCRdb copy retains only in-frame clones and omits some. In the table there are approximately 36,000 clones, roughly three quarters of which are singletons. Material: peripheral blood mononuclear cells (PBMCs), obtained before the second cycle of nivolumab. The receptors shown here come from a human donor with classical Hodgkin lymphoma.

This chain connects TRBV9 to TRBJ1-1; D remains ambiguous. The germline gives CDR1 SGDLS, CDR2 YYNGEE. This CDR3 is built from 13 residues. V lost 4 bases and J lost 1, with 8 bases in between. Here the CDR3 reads CASSTLRNTEAFF. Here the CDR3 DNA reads TGTGCCAGCAGCACCCTCAGGAACACTGAAGCTTTCTTT. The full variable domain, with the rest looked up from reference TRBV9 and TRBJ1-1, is DSGVTQTPKHLITATGQRVTLRCSPRSGDLSVYWYQQSLDQGLQFLIQYYNGEERAKGNILERFSAQQFPDLHSELNLSSLELGDSALYFCASSTLRNTEAFFGQGTRLTVV.

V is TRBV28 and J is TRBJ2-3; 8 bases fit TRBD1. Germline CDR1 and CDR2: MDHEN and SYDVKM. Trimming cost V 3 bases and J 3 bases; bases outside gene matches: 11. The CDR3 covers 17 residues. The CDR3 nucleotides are TGTGCCAGCAGTTTCCCTCAGGACAGGGCTGTTACAGATACGCAGTATTTT. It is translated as CASSFPQDRAVTDTQYF.

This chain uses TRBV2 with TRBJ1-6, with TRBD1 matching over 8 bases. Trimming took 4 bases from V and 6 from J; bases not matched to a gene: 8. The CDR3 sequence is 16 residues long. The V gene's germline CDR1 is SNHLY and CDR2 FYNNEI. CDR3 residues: CASSGQGAVGNSPLHF. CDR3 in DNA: TGTGCCAGCAGTGGGCAGGGGGCGGTCGGTAATTCACCCCTCCACTTT.

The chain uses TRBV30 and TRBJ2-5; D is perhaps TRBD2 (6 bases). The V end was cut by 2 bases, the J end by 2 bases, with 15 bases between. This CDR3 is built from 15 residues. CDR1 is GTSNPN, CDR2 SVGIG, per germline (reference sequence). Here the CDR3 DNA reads TGTGCCTGGAGTCCCGGGAGCGGAGGACAAGAGACCCAGTACTTC. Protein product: CAWSPGSGGQETQYF.

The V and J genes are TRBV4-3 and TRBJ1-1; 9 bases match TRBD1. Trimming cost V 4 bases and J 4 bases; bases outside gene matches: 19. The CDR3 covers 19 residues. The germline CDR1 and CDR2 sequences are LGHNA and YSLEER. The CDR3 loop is CASSRRKKTGTGLSTEAFF. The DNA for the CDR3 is TGCGCCAGCAGCCGAAGAAAGAAGACCGGGACAGGGCTGAGCACTGAAGCTTTCTTT.

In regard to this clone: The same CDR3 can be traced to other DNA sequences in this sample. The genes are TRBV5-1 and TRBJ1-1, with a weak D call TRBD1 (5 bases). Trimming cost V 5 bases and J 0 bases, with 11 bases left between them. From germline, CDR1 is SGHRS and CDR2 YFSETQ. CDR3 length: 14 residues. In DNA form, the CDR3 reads TGCGCCAGCAGTCTCCAGGGAATGAACACTGAAGCTTTCTTT. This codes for CASSLQGMNTEAFF.

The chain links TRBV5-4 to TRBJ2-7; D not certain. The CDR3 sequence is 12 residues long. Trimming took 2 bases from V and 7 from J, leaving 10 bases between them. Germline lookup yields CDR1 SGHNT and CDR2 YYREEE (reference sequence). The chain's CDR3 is CASSFRVGEQYF. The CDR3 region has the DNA TGTGCCAGCAGCTTTCGGGTGGGAGAGCAGTACTTC. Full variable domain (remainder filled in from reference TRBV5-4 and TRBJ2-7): ETGVTQSPTHLIKTRGQQVTLRCSSQSGHNTVSWYQQALGQGPQFIFQYYREEENGRGNFPPRFSGLQFPNYSSELNVNALELDDSALYLCASSFRVGEQYFGPGTRLTVT.

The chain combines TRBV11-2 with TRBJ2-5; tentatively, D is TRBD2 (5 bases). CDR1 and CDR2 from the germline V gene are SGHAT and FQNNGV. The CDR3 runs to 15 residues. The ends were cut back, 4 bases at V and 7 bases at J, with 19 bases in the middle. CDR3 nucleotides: TGTGCCAGCAGCTCCCTCTCGGGCCCAGGAGGGACCCAGTACTTC. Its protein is CASSSLSGPGGTQYF.

The CDR3 is CASTSGGVSAYNEQFF. Here the CDR3 DNA reads TGTGCCAGCACCTCCGGCGGGGTGTCGGCCTACAATGAGCAGTTCTTC. The chain combines TRBV7-2 with TRBJ2-1, with D possibly TRBD2 on 6 matching bases. The germline V gene has CDR1 SGHTA and CDR2 FQGNSA. V lost 7 bases and J 2 bases, leaving 18 bases between the germline ends. This CDR3 spans 16 amino acids.

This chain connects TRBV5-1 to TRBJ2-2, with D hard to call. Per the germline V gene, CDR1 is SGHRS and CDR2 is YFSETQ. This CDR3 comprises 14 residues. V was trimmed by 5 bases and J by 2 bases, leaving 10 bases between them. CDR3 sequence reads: CASRIFSNTGELFF. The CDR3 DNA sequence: TGCGCCAGCAGAATATTCAGTAACACCGGGGAGCTGTTTTTT.

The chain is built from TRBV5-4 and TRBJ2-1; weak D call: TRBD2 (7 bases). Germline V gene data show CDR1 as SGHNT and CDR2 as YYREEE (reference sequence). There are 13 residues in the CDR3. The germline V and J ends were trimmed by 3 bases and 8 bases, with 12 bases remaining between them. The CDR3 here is CASSSQGGDEQFF. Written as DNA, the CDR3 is TGTGCCAGCAGCTCACAAGGGGGGGATGAGCAGTTCTTC.

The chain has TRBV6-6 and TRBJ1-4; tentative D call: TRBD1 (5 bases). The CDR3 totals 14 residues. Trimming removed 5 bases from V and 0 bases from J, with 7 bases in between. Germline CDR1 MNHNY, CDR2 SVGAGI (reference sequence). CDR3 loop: CASSKQATNEKLFF. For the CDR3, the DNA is TGTGCCAGCAGTAAACAGGCAACTAATGAAAAACTGTTTTTT.

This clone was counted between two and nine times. This chain's CDR3 is CASSGKGGPPDTQYF. The CDR3 DNA follows: TGTGCCAGCAGTGGGAAAGGCGGGCCCCCAGATACGCAGTATTTT. The rearrangement links TRBV2 to TRBJ2-3, with a weak D call TRBD2 (5 bases). Germline V CDR1 and CDR2: SNHLY, FYNNEI. The V end was cut by 4 bases, the J end by 4 bases, with 15 bases between. The CDR3 length is 15 residues. The whole variable domain, filled in from reference TRBV2 and TRBJ2-3, reads EPEVTQTPSHQVTQMGQEVILRCVPISNHLYFYWYRQILGQKVEFLVSFYNNEISEKSEIFDDQFSVERPDGSNFTLKIRSTKLEDSAMYFCASSGKGGPPDTQYFGPGTRLTVL.

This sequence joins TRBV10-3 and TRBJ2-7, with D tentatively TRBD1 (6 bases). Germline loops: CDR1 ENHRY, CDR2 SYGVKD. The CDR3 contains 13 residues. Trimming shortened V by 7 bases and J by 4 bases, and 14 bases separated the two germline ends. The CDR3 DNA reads TGTGCCATCAACGCCAGGGGCGGGTACGAGCAGTACTTC. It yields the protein CAINARGGYEQYF.

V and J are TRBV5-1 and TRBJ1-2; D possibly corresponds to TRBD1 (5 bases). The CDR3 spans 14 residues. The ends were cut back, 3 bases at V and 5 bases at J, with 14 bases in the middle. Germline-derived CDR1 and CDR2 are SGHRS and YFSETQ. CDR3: CASSYDSSEYGYTF. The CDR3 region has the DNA TGCGCCAGCAGCTACGACAGTTCTGAGTATGGCTACACCTTC.

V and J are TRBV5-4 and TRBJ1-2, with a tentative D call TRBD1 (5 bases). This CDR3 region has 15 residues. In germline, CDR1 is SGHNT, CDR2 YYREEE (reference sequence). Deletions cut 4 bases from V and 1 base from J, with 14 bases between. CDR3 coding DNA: TGTGCCAGCAGCGGGCTTGGGCAGGGTAACTATGGCTACACCTTC. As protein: CASSGLGQGNYGYTF.

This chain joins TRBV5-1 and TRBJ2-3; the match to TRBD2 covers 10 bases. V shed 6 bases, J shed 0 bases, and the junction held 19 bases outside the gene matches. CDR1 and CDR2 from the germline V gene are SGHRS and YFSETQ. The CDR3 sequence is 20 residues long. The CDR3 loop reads CASKNLINRKTSGSTDTQYF. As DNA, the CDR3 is TGCGCCAGCAAGAATTTGATTAATCGGAAGACTAGCGGGAGCACAGATACGCAGTATTTT.

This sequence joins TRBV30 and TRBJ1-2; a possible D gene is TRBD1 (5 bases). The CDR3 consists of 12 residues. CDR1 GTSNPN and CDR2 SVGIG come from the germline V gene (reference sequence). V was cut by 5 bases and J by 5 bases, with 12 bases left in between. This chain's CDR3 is CAWDLGGYGYTF. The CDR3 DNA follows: TGTGCCTGGGACCTGGGGGGGTATGGCTACACCTTC.

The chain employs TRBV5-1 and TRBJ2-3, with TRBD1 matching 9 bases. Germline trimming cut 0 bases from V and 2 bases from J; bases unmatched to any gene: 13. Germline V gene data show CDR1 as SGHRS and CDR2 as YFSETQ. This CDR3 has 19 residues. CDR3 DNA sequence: TGCGCCAGCAGCTTGGCTATGGGACAGGGCGTCTTGTCCACAGATACGCAGTATTTT. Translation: CASSLAMGQGVLSTDTQYF.

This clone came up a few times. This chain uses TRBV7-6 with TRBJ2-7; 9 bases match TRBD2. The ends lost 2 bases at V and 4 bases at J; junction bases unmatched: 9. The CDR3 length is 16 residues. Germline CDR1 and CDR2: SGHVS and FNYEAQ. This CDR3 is CASSLYPSGKRYEQYF. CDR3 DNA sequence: TGTGCCAGCAGCTTATACCCTAGCGGGAAAAGGTACGAGCAGTACTTC.

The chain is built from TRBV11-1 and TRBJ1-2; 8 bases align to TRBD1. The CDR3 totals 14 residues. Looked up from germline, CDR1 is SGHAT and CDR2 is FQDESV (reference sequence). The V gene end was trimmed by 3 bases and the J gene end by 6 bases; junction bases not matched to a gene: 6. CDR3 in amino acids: CASSLDRVTDGYTF. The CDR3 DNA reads TGTGCCAGCAGCTTGGACAGGGTTACGGATGGCTACACCTTC.

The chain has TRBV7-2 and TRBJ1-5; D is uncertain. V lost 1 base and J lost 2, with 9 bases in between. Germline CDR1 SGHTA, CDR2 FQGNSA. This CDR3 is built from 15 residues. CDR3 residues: CASSLEFRGNQPQHF. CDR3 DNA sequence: TGTGCCAGCAGCTTAGAATTCCGGGGCAATCAGCCCCAGCATTTT. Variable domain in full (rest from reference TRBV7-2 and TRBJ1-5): GAGVSQSPSNKVTEKGKDVELRCDPISGHTALYWYRQSLGQGLEFLIYFQGNSAPDKSGLPSDRFSAERTGGSVSTLTIQRTQQEDSAVYLCASSLEFRGNQPQHFGDGTRLSIL.

For the CDR3, the DNA is TGTGCCAGCAGCTTGAGGCCTAGCGGGAGTGGCAACAATGAGCAGTTCTTC. Translation: CASSLRPSGSGNNEQFF. The chain couples TRBV7-2 to TRBJ2-1; 10 positions match TRBD2. Germline CDR1 and CDR2: SGHTA and FQGNSA. The CDR3 consists of 17 residues. J gave up 5 bases and V 3 bases, and 10 bases lay outside the gene matches.

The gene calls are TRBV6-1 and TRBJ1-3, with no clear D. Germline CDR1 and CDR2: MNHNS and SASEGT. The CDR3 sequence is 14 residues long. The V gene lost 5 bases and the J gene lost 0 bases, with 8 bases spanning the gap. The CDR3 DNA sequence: TGTGCCAGCAGTAGCGCAGGCTCTGGAAACACCATATATTTT. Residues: CASSSAGSGNTIYF.

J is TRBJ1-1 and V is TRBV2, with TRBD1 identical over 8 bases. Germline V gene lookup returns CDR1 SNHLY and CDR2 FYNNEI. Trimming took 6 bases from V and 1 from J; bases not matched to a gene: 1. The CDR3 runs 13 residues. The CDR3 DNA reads TGTGCCAGCAGCGGACAGGGGAACACTGAAGCTTTCTTT. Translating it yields CASSGQGNTEAFF.